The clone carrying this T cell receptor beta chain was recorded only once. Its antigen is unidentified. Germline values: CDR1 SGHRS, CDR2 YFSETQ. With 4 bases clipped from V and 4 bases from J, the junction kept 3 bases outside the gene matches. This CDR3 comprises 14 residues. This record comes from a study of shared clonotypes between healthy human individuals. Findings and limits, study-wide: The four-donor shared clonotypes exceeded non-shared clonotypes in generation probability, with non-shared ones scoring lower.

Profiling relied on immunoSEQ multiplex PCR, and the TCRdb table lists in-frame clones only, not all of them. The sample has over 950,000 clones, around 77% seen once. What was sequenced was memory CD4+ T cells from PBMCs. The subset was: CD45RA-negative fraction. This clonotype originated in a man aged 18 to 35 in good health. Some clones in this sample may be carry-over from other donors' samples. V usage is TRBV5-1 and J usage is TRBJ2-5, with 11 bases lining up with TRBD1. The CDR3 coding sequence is TGCGCCAGCAGCCGCGGACAGGGGGCAGAGACCCAGTACTTC. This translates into CASSRGQGAETQYF.